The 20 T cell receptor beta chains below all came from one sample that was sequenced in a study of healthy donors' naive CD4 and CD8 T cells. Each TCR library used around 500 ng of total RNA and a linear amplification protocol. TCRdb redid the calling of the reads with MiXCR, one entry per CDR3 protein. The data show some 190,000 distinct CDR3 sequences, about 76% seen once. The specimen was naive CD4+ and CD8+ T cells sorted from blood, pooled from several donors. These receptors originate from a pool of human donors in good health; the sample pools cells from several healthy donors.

DNA of the CDR3: TGCAGCGTTACCCCCACTCACGCTGAAGCTTTCTTT. Encoded protein: CSVTPTHAEAFF. This chain links TRBV29-1 with TRBJ1-1; no definite D call. V lost 5 bases and J 6 bases, leaving 13 bases between the germline ends. Germline V gene lookup returns CDR1 SQVTM and CDR2 ANQGSEA. The CDR3 is made up of 12 amino acids.

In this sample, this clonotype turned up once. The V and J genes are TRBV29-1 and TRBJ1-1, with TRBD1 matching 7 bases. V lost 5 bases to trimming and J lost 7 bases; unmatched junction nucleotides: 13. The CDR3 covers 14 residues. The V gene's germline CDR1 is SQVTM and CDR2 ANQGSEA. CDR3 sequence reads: CSVTKTGMRGEAFF. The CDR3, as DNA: TGCAGCGTTACCAAGACAGGGATGAGAGGTGAAGCTTTCTTT.

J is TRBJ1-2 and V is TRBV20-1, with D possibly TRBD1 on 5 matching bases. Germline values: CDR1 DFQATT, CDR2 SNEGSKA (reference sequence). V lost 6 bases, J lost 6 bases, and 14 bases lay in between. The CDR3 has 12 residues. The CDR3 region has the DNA TGCAGTGCGGGGCTCGGAAGGGATGGCTACACCTTC. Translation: CSAGLGRDGYTF.

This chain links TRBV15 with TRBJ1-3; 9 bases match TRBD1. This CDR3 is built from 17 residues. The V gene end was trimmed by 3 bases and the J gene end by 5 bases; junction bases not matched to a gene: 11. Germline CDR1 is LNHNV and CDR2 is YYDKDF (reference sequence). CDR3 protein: CATSSLRDRVLRNTIYF. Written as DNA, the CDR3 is TGTGCCACCAGCAGTCTCCGGGACAGGGTCTTAAGAAACACCATATATTTT. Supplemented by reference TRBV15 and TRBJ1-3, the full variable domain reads DAMVIQNPRYQVTQFGKPVTLSCSQTLNHNVMYWYQQKSSQAPKLLFHYYDKDFNNEADTPDNFQSRRPNTSFCFLDIRSPGLGDTAMYLCATSSLRDRVLRNTIYFGEGSWLTVV.

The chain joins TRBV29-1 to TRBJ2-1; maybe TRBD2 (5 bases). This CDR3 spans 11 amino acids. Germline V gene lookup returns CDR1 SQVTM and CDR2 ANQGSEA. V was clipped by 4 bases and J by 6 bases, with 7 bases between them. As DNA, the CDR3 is TGCAGCGTTGTTCGGGGCAATGAGCAGTTCTTC. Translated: CSVVRGNEQFF.

CDR3 sequence: CAWSPWTSYNEQFF. The DNA of the CDR3 is TGTGCCTGGAGTCCATGGACCTCCTACAATGAGCAGTTCTTC. The chain links TRBV30 to TRBJ2-1; D is unclear. The length of the CDR3 is 14 residues. V was shortened by 2 bases and J by 0 bases, with 8 bases between the two germline ends. Germline CDR1 is GTSNPN and CDR2 is SVGIG (reference sequence).

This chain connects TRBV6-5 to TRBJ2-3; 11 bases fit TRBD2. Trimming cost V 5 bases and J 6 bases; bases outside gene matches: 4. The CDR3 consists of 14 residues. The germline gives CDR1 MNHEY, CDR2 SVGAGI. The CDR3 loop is CASSPGTSGDTQYF. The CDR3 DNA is TGTGCCAGCAGTCCCGGGACTAGCGGCGATACGCAGTATTTT.

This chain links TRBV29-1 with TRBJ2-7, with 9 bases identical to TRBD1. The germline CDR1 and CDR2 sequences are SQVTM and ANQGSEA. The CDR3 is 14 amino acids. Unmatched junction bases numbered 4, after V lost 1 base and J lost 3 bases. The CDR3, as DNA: TGCAGCGTTGAAGGACAGGGGGGCGGCTACGAGCAGTACTTC. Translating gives CSVEGQGGGYEQYF.

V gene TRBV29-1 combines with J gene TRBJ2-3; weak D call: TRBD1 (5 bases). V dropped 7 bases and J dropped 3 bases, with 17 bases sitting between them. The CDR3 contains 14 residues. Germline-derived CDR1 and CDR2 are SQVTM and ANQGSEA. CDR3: CSAGMGLMTDTQYF. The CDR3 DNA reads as TGCAGCGCCGGAATGGGGCTTATGACAGATACGCAGTATTTT.

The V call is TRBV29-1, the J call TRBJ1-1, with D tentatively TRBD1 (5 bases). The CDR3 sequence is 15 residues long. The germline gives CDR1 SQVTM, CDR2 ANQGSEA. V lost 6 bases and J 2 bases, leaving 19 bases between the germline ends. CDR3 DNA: TGCAGCGTCCAGAGCTGGCAGACAGCCAACACTGAAGCTTTCTTT. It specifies CSVQSWQTANTEAFF.

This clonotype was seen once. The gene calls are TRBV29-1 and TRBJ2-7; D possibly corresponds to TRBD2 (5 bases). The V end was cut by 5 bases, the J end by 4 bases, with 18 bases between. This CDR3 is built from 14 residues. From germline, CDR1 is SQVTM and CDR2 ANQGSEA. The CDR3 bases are TGCAGCGTTTTACCGGGAACCACTATGTACGAGCAGTACTTC. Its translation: CSVLPGTTMYEQYF.

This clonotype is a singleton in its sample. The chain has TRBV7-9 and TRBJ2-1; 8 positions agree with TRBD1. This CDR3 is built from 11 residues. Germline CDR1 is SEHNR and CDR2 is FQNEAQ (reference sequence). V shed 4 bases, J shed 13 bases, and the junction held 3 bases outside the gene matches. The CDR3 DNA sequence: TGTGCCAGCAGCTCAGGGGGCGGACAGTTCTTC. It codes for CASSSGGGQFF. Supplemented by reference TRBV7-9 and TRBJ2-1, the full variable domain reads DTGVSQNPRHKITKRGQNVTFRCDPISEHNRLYWYRQTLGQGPEFLTYFQNEAQLEKSRLLSDRFSAERPKGSFSTLEIQRTEQGDSAMYLCASSSGGGQFFGPGTRLTVL.

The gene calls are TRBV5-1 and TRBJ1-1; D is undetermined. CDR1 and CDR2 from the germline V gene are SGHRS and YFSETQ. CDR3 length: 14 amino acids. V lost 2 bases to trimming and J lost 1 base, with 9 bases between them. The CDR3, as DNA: TGCGCCAGCAGCTTTAACGGGCCGAACACTGAAGCTTTCTTT. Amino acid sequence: CASSFNGPNTEAFF.

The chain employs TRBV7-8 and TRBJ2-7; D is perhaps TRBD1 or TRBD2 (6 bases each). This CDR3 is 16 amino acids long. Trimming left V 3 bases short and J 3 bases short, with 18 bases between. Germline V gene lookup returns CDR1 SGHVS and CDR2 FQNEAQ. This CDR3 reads CASSLARLGGRYEQYF. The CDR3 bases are TGTGCCAGCAGCTTGGCCCGCCTCGGGGGCCGCTACGAGCAGTACTTC.

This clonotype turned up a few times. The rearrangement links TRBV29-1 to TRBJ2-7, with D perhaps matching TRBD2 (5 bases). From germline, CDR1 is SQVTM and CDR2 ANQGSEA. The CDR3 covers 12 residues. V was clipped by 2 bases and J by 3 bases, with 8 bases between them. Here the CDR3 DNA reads TGCAGCGTTGAAACTCGGGGCTACGAGCAGTACTTC. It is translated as CSVETRGYEQYF.

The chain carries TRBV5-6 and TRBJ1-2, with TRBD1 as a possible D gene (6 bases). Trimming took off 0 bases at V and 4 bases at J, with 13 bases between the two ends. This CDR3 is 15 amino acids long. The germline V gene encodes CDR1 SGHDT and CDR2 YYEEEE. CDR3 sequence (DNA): TGTGCCAGCAGCTTGGGCAGGGGTCGGGCCTATGGCTACACCTTC. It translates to CASSLGRGRAYGYTF.

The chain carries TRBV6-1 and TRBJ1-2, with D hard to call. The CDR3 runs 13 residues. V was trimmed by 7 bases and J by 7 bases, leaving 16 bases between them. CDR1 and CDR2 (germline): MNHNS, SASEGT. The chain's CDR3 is CASIPPGPVGYTF. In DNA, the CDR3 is TGTGCCAGCATCCCCCCGGGCCCGGTTGGCTACACCTTC.

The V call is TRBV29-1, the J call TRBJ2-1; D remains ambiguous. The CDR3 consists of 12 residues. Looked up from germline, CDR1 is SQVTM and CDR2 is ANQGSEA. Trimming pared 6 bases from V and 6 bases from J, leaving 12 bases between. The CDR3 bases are TGCAGCGTAAGGTTAGGGATCAATGAGCAGTTCTTC. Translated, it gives CSVRLGINEQFF.

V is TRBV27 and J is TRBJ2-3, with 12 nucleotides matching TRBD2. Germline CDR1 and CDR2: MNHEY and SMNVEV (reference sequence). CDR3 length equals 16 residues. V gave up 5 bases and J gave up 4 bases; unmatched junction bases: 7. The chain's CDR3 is CASSPLAGGQADTQYF. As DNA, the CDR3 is TGTGCCAGCAGTCCGCTAGCGGGAGGGCAGGCAGATACGCAGTATTTT.

The CDR3 DNA reads as TGCAGCGGACAACAGGGAAACACCATATATTTT. Protein: CSGQQGNTIYF. V gene TRBV29-1 combines with J gene TRBJ1-3; D uncertain. The CDR3 runs to 11 residues. V was clipped by 7 bases and J by 4 bases, with 8 bases between them. The germline V gene encodes CDR1 SQVTM and CDR2 ANQGSEA.